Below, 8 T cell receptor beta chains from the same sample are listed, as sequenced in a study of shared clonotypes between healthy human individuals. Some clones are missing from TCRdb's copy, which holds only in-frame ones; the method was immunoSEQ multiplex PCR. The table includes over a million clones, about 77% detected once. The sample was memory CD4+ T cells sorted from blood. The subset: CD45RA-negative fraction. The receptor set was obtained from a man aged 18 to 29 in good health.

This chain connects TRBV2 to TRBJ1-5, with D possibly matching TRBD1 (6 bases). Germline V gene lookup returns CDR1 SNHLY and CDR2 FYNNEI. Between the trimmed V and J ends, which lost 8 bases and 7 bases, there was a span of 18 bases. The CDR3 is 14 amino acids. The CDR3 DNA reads TGTGCCAGCGCGGTGCTACAGGGAGGCCAGCCCCAGCATTTT. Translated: CASAVLQGGQPQHF.

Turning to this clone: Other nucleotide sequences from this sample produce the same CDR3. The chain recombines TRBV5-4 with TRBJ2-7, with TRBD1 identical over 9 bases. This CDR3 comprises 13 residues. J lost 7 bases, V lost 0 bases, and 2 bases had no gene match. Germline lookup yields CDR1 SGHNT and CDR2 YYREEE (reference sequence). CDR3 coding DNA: TGTGCCAGCAGCTTGGACAGGGGGCGAGAGCAGTACTTC. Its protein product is CASSLDRGREQYF.

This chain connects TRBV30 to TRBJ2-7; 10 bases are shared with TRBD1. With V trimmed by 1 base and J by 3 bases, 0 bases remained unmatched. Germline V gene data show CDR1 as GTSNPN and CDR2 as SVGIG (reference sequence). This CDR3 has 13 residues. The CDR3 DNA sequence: TGTGCCTGGAGTGGGGACAGGGGCTACGAGCAGTACTTC. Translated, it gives CAWSGDRGYEQYF.

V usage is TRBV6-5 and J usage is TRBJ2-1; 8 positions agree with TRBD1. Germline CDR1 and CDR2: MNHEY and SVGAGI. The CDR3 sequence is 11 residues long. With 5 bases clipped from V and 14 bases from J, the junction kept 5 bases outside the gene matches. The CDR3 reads CASSTPTGEFF. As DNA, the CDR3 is TGTGCCAGCAGTACACCGACAGGGGAGTTCTTC.

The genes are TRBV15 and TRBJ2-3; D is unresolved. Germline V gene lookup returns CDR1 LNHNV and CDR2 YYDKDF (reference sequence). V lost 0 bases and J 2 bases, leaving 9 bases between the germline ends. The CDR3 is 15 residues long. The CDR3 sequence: CATSRDGVSTDTQYF. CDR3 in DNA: TGTGCCACCAGCAGAGATGGGGTTTCCACAGATACGCAGTATTTT.

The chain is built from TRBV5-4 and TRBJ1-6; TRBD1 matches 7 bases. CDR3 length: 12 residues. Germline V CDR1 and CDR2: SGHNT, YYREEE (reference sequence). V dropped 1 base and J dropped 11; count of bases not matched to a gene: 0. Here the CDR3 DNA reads TGTGCCAGCAGCTTGCAGGGGGCACCCCTCCACTTT. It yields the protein CASSLQGAPLHF.

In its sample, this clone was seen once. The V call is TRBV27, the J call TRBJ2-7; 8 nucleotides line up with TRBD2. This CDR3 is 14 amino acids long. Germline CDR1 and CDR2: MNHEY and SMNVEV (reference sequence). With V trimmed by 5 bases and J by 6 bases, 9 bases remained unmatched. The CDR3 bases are TGTGCCAGCAGTCAGCCGGGACTAGTGCCCGAGCAGTACTTC. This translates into CASSQPGLVPEQYF.

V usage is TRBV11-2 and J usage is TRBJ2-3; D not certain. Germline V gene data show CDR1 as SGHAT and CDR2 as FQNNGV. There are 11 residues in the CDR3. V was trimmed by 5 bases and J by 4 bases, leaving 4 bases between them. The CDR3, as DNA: TGTGCCAGCAGCACTTCAGATACGCAGTATTTT. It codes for CASSTSDTQYF.